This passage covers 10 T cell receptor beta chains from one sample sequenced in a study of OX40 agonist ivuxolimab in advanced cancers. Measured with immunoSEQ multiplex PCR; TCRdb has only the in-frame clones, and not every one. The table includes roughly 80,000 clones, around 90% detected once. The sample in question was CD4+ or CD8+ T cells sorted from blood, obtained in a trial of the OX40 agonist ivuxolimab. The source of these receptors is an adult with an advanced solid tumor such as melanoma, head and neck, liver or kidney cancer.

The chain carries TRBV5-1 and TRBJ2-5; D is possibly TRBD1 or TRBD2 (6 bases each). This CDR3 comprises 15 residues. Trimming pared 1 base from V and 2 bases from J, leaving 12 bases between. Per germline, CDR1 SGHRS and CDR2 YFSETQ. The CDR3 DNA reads TGCGCCAGCAGCTTGACTACGGGGGCACAAGAGACCCAGTACTTC. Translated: CASSLTTGAQETQYF.

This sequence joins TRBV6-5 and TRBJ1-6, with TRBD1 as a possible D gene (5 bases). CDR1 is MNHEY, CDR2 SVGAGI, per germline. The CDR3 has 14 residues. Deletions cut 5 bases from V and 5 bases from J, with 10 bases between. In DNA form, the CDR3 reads TGTGCCAGCAGTGGGGCTTCGGATAATTCACCCCTCCACTTT. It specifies CASSGASDNSPLHF.

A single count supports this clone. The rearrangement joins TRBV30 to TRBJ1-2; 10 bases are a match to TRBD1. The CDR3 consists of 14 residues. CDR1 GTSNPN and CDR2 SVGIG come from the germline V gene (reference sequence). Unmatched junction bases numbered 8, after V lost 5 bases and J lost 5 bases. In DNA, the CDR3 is TGTGCCTGGCGAAGGGACAGGGGTCCTTATGGCTACACCTTC. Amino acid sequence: CAWRRDRGPYGYTF. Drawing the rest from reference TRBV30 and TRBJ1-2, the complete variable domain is SQTIHQWPATLVQPVGSPLSLECTVEGTSNPNLYWYRQAAGRGLQLLFYSVGIGQISSEVPQNLSASRPQDRQFILSSKKLLLSDSGFYLCAWRRDRGPYGYTFGSGTRLTVV.

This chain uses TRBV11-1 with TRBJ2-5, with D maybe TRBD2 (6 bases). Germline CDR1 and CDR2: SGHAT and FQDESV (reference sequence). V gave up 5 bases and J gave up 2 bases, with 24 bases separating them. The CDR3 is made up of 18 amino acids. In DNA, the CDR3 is TGTGCCAGCAGCGGCGGGGATCGGGAAAGGCTCTTACAAGAGACCCAGTACTTC. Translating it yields CASSGGDRERLLQETQYF.

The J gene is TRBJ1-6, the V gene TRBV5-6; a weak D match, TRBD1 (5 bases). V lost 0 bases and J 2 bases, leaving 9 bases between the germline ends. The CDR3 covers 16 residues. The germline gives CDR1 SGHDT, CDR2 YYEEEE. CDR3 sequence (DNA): TGTGCCAGCAGCTTGGTTGGGGACCCCTATAATTCACCCCTCCACTTT. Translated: CASSLVGDPYNSPLHF.

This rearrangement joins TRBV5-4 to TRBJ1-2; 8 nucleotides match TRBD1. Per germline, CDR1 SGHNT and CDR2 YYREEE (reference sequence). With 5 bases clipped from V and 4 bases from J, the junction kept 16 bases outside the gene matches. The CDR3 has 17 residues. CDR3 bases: TGTGCCAGCAGTAAAAGGACAGGGTCCCCTACAAGCTATGGCTACACCTTC. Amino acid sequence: CASSKRTGSPTSYGYTF.

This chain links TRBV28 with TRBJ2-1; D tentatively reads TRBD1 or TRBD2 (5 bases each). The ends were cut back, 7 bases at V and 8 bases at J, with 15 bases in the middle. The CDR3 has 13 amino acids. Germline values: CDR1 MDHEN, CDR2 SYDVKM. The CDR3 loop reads CASNLQGDDEQFF. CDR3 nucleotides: TGTGCCAGCAACTTACAAGGGGACGATGAGCAGTTCTTC.

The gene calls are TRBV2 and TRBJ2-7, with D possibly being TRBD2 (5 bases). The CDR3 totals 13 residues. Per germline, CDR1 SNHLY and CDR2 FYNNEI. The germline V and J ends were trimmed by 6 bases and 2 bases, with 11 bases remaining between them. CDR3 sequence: CASRPGVTYEQYV. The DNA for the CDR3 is TGTGCCAGCAGGCCCGGGGTCACCTACGAGCAGTACGTC.

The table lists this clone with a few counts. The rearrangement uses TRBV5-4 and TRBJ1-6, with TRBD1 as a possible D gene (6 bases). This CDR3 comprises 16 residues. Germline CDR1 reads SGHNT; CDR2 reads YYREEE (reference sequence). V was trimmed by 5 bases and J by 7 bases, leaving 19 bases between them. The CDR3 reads CASRATPRDTNSPLHF. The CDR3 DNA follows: TGTGCCAGCAGAGCTACACCACGGGACACCAATTCACCCCTCCACTTT.

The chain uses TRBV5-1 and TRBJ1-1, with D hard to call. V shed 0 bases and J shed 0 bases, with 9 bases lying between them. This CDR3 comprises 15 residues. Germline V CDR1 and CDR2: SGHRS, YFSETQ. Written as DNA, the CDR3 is TGCGCCAGCAGCTTGGTTACGGGGTTGAACACTGAAGCTTTCTTT. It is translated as CASSLVTGLNTEAFF. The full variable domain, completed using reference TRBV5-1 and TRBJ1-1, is KAGVTQTPRYLIKTRGQQVTLSCSPISGHRSVSWYQQTPGQGLQFLFEYFSETQRNKGNFPGRFSGRQFSNSRSEMNVSTLELGDSALYLCASSLVTGLNTEAFFGQGTRLTVV.